This TCR beta chain was sequenced in a study of blood T cell repertoires in COVID-19. This clone was seen just once. The CDR3 consists of 15 residues. Germline loops: CDR1 SGHNT, CDR2 YYREEE (reference sequence). V lost 3 bases, J lost 2 bases, and 2 bases stayed unmatched. TCRdb keeps only in-frame clones here, not all; method: immunoSEQ multiplex PCR. In the table there are 100,000 or so clones, roughly 82% of which are singletons. Material for sequencing was peripheral blood. The chain recombines TRBV5-4 with TRBJ2-6, with TRBD1 identical over 7 bases. The clonotype was recovered from a man of 80 years or more with acute or convalescent COVID-19. The CDR3 nucleotides read TGTGCCAGCAGCTCCACAGGGGCTGGGGCCAACGTCCTGACTTTC. Protein sequence: CASSSTGAGANVLTF.